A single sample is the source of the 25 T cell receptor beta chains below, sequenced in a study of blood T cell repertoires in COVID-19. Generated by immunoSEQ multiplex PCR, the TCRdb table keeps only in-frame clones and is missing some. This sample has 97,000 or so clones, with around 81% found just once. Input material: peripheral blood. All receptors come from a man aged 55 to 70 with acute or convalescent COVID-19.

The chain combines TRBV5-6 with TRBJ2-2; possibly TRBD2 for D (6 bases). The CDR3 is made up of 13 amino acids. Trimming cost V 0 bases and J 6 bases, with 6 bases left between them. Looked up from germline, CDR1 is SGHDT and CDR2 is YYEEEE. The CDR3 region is CASSLGGAGELFF. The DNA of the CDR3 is TGTGCCAGCAGCTTGGGGGGGGCCGGGGAGCTGTTTTTT.

This CDR3 reads CASSQTQGASNQPQHF. The CDR3 nucleotides read TGCGCCAGCAGCCAGACACAGGGGGCGTCAAATCAGCCCCAGCATTTT. The chain employs TRBV4-1 and TRBJ1-5; 9 bases match TRBD1. Germline V lookup: CDR1 MGHRA, CDR2 YSYEKL. V dropped 3 bases and J dropped 4; count of bases not matched to a gene: 7. The CDR3 sequence is 16 residues long.

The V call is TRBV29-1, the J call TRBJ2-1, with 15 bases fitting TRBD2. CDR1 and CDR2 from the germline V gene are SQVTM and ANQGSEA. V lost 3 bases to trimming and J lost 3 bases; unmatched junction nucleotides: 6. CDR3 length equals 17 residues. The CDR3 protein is CSVETGTSGRFYNEQFF. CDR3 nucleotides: TGCAGCGTTGAGACCGGGACTAGCGGGAGGTTCTACAATGAGCAGTTCTTC.

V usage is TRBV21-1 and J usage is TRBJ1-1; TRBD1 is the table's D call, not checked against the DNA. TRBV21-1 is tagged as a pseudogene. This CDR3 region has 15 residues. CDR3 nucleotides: TGTGCCAGCAGCACTCGGGACAGGGGGAACACTGAAGCTTTCTTT. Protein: CASSTRDRGNTEAFF.

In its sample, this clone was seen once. The CDR3 reads CASSLAGATYEQYV. CDR3 coding DNA: TGTGCCAGCAGCTTAGCTGGGGCGACCTACGAGCAGTACGTC. J is TRBJ2-7 and V is TRBV11-2, with D possibly matching TRBD1 (5 bases). CDR3 size: 14 residues. Trimming removed 1 base from V and 2 bases from J, with 9 bases in between. Per the germline V gene, CDR1 is SGHAT and CDR2 is FQNNGV.

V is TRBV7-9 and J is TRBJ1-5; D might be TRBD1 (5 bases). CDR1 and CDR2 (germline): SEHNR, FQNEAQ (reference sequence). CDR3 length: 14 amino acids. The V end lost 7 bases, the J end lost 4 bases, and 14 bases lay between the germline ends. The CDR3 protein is CASTSAGTNQPQHF. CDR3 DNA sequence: TGTGCCAGCACCTCCGCAGGGACTAATCAGCCCCAGCATTTT.

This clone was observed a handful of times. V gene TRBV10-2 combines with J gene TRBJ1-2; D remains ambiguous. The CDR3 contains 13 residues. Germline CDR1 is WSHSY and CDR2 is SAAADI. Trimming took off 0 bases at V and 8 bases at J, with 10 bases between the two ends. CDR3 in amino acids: CASSESGAGGYTF. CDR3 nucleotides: TGCGCCAGCAGTGAGTCCGGCGCGGGAGGCTACACCTTC.

The CDR3 is CASSHWDRGLKREAFF. The CDR3 nucleotides are TGCGCCAGCAGCCACTGGGACAGGGGGTTGAAACGCGAAGCTTTCTTT. The chain employs TRBV4-1 and TRBJ1-1, with 11 nucleotides matching TRBD1. This CDR3 comprises 16 residues. V lost 3 bases to trimming and J lost 8 bases; unmatched junction nucleotides: 11. Germline V gene data show CDR1 as MGHRA and CDR2 as YSYEKL.

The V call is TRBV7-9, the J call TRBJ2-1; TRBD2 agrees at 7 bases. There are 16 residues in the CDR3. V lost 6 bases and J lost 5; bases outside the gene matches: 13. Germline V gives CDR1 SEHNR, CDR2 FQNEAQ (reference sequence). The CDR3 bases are TGTGCCAGCAGGCCCGGACTAGGCGGGGTCAACAATGAGCAGTTCTTC. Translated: CASRPGLGGVNNEQFF.

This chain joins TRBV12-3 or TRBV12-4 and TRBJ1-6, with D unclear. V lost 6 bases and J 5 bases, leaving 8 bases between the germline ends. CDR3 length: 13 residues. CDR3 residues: CASSPRDNSPLHF. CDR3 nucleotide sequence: TGTGCCAGCAGCCCTCGAGATAATTCACCCCTCCACTTT.

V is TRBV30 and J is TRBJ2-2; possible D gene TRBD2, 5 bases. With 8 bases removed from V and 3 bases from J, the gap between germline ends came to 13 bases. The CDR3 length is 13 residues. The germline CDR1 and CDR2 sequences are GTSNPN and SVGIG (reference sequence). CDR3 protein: CARSTRDTGELFF. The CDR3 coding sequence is TGTGCCCGCTCAACGAGGGACACCGGGGAGCTGTTTTTT.

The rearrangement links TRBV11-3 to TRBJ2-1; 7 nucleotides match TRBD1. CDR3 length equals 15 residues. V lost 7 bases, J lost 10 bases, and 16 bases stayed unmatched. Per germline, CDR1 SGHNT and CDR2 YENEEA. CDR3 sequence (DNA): TGTGCCAGCACGGCGGCCAGGGGGTCGTTGGGCGAGCAGTTCTTC. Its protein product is CASTAARGSLGEQFF. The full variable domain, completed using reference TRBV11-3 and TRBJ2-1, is EAGVVQSPRYKIIEKKQPVAFWCNPISGHNTLYWYLQNLGQGPELLIRYENEEAVDDSQLPKDRFSAERLKGVDSTLKIQPAELGDSAVYLCASTAARGSLGEQFFGPGTRLTVL.

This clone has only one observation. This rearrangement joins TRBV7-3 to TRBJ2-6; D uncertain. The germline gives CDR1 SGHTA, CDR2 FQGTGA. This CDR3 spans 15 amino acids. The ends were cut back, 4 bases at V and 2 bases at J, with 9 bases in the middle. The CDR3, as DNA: TGTGCCAGCAGCTCCAACATCGCTGGGGCCAACGTCCTGACTTTC. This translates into CASSSNIAGANVLTF.

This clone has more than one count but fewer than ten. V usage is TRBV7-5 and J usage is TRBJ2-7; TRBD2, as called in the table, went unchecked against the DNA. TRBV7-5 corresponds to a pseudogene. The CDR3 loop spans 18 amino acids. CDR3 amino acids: CARSPTHPLLAGLYEQYV. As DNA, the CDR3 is TGTGCCAGAAGCCCAACCCACCCACTACTAGCGGGCCTCTACGAGCAGTACGTC.

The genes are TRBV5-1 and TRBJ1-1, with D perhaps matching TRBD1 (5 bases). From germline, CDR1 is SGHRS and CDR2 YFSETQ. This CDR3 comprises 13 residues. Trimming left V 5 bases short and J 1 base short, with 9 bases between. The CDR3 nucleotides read TGCGCCAGCAGAGGACACGAGAACACTGAAGCTTTCTTT. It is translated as CASRGHENTEAFF. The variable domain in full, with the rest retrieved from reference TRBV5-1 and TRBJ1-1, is KAGVTQTPRYLIKTRGQQVTLSCSPISGHRSVSWYQQTPGQGLQFLFEYFSETQRNKGNFPGRFSGRQFSNSRSEMNVSTLELGDSALYLCASRGHENTEAFFGQGTRLTVV.

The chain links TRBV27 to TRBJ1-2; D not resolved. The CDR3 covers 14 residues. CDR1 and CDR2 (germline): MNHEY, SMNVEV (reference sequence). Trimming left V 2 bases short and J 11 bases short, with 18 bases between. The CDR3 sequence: CASSLAGVELEYTF. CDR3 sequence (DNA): TGTGCCAGCAGTTTAGCGGGAGTCGAACTGGAGTACACCTTC.

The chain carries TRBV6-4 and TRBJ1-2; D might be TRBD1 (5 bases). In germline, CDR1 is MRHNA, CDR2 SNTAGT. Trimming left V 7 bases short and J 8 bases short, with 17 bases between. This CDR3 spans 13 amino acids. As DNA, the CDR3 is TGTGCCAGCAAAAACCAGGGTATCGGCGGCTACACCTTC. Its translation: CASKNQGIGGYTF.

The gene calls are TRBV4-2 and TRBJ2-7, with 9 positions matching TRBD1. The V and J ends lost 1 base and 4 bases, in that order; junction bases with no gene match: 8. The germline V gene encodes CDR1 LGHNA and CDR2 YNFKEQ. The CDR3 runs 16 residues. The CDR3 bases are TGTGCCAGCAGCCAAGTGGGGACAGGGAGGGGATACGAGCAGTACTTC. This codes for CASSQVGTGRGYEQYF.

The DNA for the CDR3 is TGTGCCAGCAGCTTAAGTGGCTTCTCCACCTACAATGAGCAGTTCTTC. Protein sequence: CASSLSGFSTYNEQFF. The chain carries TRBV11-2 and TRBJ2-1, with D uncertain. In germline, CDR1 is SGHAT, CDR2 FQNNGV. The length of the CDR3 is 16 residues. V was cut by 2 bases and J by 2 bases, with 13 bases left in between.

CDR3 protein: CASRGTGGSLSSYNEQFF. CDR3 DNA: TGTGCCAGCAGAGGGACAGGGGGCTCTCTTAGCTCCTACAATGAGCAGTTCTTC. The genes are TRBV3-1 (or the pseudogene TRBV3-2) and TRBJ2-1; 12 bases match TRBD1. The V and J ends lost 6 bases and 0 bases, in that order; junction bases with no gene match: 9. The CDR3 is 18 amino acids. CDR1 and CDR2 (germline): LGHDT, YNNKEL (reference sequence).

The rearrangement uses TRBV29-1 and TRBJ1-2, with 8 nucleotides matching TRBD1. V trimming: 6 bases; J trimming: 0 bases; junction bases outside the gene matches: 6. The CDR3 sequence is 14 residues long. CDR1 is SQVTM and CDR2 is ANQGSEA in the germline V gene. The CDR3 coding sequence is TGCAGCGTCAGGGGGCGGTCTGCTAACTATGGCTACACCTTC. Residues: CSVRGRSANYGYTF.

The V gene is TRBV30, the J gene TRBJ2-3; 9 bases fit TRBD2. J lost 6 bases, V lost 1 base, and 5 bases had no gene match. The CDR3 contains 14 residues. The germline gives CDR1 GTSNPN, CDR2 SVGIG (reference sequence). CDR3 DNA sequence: TGTGCCTGGAGTGAACTAGCGGGTTGGGATACGCAGTATTTT. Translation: CAWSELAGWDTQYF.

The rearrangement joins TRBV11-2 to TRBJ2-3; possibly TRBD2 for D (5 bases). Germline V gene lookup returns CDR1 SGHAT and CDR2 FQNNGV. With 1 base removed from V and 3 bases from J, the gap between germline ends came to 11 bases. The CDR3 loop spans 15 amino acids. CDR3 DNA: TGTGCCAGCAGCTTAGTTGGGCTAGCAACAGATACGCAGTATTTT. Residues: CASSLVGLATDTQYF.

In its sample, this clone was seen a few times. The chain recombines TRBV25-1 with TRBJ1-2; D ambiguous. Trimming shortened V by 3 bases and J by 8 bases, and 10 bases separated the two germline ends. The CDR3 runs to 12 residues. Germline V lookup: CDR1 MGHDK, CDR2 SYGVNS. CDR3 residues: CASSETARGYTF. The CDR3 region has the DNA TGTGCCAGCAGTGAGACCGCCAGGGGCTACACCTTC.

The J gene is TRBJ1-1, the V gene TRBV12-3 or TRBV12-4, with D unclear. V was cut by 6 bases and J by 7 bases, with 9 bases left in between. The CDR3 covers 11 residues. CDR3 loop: CASSPTDEAFF. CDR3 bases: TGTGCCAGCAGCCCCACAGATGAAGCTTTCTTT.